This TCR beta chain was retrieved from a study of cytomegalovirus exposure and HLA in healthy donors (TCRdb year 2017). In terms of the full investigation: A later analysis indicated that the 95 to 150 validation repertoires were generated on the platform also employed for the approximately 700 repertoires of the first cohort. Besides the first cohort of roughly 640 subjects, a separate validation cohort made up of 95 to 150 different subjects was used. The study aimed to test whether signatures of past pathogen exposure could be identified by cataloging public T cell receptors. To predict cytomegalovirus infection status, the study brought together high-throughput TCR immunosequencing, statistical association of individual TCRs with disease status, and machine learning.

This clone was detected only once. Its binding antigen is unknown. No much larger clone exists at a distance of one base, and base qualities are not known. Library prep was done by the immunoSEQ multiplex PCR assay. Processing in the source paper ran as follows. A statistical classification framework was built to diagnose cytomegalovirus status from the catalog of TCR beta chain sequences. Held by TCRdb, this immuneACCESS table contains in-frame sequences only and omits some clones. Under half of the omission traces to an unresolved V gene where checked; the cause of the rest is unknown. V, J and clone size are those of that table, while D and trimming were read from the DNA. This sample comprises about 120,000 clones, about 90% of them detected only once. The top ten constitute less than 2% of the sample. The donors belonged to the validation cohort of around 110 subjects, which was separate from the approximately 700-subject first cohort.

Study-level results and caveats: Cytomegalovirus status was reported to be diagnosed by the classifier with high specificity and sensitivity in both the original and validation cohorts. A later analysis found that TCRs clustered in the first cohort also tended to co-occur in the roughly 120 validation repertoires, with more than 90% of cluster scores above 0. While some public TCRs were present in many individuals, most TCR sequences turned up only very rarely across donors. It was suggested by the authors that the approach could potentially be generalized to other disease states and immunological phenotypes. A total of 150 or so TCR beta chains were listed by the study as associated with cytomegalovirus. A few of the identified cytomegalovirus-associated TCR beta chains were confirmed in vitro to be specific for cytomegalovirus antigens. A later analysis lacked HLA typing for the validation cohort, so it scored co-occurrence in that cohort across all 120 repertoires.

From cysteine to phenylalanine, the CDR3 is 17 amino acids long. The retained sequence is limited to the CDR3, 51 bases, with the frame set at the first base. V lost 4 bases and J lost 6 bases, and the count of bases not matched to a germline gene is 13. For CDR1 and CDR2, the germline V gene (reference sequence) lists SEHNR and FQNEAQ. The chain links TRBV7-9 with TRBJ2-1; TRBD1 aligns with 9 central bases. Sequencing input: PBMCs. This clonotype was sampled from a woman between 18 and 29 years old in good health and CMV-seronegative. The CDR3 corresponds to CASSSTAGTGRANEQFF. In nucleotides, the sequence is TGTGCCAGCAGCTCTACCGCAGGGACAGGGAGGGCCAATGAGCAGTTCTTC.